This TCR beta chain emerged from a study of T-cell reconstitution after alpha-beta-depleted transplantation in children. The study, taken as a whole, reports: Newly produced T cells mostly accounted for T-cell counts and diversity one year post-transplant.

The authors prepared the TCRbeta library with unique molecular identifiers. TCRdb recomputed calls from the PCR reads with MiXCR, one row per CDR3 protein. Among about 600,000 distinct CDR3 sequences, under 15% were seen once, and the ten largest hold about 2.2%. Remarks on this clonotype: Its specificity is not known.

CDR3 length: 15 residues. CDR1 SGDLS and CDR2 YYNGEE come from the germline V gene. J gave up 2 bases and V 8 bases, and 8 bases lay outside the gene matches. This sequence was found in a male patient between 5 and 17 years old who had a stem cell transplant for acute myeloid leukemia, so the T cells may come from the graft donor. The gene calls are TRBV9 and TRBJ2-4; 9 bases map to TRBD1. The input for sequencing was PBMCs, mostly from graft donor cells, taken 360 days after TCRalphabeta/CD19-depleted stem cell transplant. Written as DNA, the CDR3 is TGTGCCAGATTACCGGGACAGGGTTCCAAAAACATTCAGTACTTC. Translation: CARLPGQGSKNIQYF.